This TCR beta chain was obtained from a study of Ad26.COV2.S vaccination and SARS-CoV-2 variants. Germline CDR1 is SEHNR and CDR2 is FQNEAQ (reference sequence). The ends were cut back, 3 bases at V and 2 bases at J, with 5 bases in the middle. The CDR3 is made up of 12 amino acids. Regarding treatment: around 19 received Ad26.COV2.S at low or high dose, single or two shots; 5 received placebo; per-sample allocation not given. Repertoires come from day 63 after the first vaccine or placebo injection. The method was immunoSEQ multiplex PCR; TCRdb's version includes in-frame clones alone and lacks a portion of them. The table lists a few hundred thousand clones, roughly 91% of them singletons.

The sequenced sample was peripheral blood, obtained in a trial of Ad26.COV2.S vaccine versus placebo. This receptor was obtained from a person aged 18-60 years who received the Ad26.COV2.S COVID-19 vaccine or a placebo. The gene calls are TRBV7-9 and TRBJ2-7; D call uncertain. The chain's CDR3 is CASSFETYEQYF. The CDR3, as DNA: TGTGCCAGCAGCTTTGAGACCTACGAGCAGTACTTC.